The 29 T cell receptor beta chains below all came from one sample that was sequenced in a study of CD8 T cells in ankylosing spondylitis. General observations from the study: Ankylosing spondylitis blood appeared to be characterized by a TCR beta motif of eight or nine highly homologous variants.

These receptors are not linked to any known antigen. TCRdb called the 5' RACE reads again in MiXCR, with one record for every CDR3 protein. The profile shows approximately 540,000 distinct CDR3 sequences, approximately 11% of them singletons. The sequencing input was blood, either unsorted or a sorted T cell fraction (not recorded which). These receptors were collected from a male donor with ankylosing spondylitis.

The table lists this clonotype with a few counts. The chain uses TRBV4-1 and TRBJ2-2, with D possibly matching TRBD1 (5 bases). With 0 bases removed from V and 1 base from J, the gap between germline ends came to 12 bases. CDR3 size: 17 residues. Germline V CDR1 and CDR2: MGHRA, YSYEKL. The CDR3 DNA reads as TGCGCCAGCAGCCAAGAAGCGACAGATGAGAACACCGGGGAGCTGTTTTTT. Its protein product is CASSQEATDENTGELFF.

This clonotype was observed many times. The chain uses TRBV12-3 or TRBV12-4 and TRBJ1-1; D unclear. The CDR3 extends over 13 amino acids. Trimming pared 3 bases from V and 3 bases from J, leaving 8 bases between. The CDR3 here is CASSFDTYTEAFF. DNA for the CDR3: TGTGCCAGCAGTTTTGACACTTACACTGAAGCTTTCTTT.

The chain is built from TRBV7-2 and TRBJ2-2, with unresolved D. Germline V gene sequence: CDR1 SGHTA, CDR2 FQGNSA. CDR3 size: 15 residues. Deletions cut 8 bases from V and 0 bases from J, with 13 bases between. CDR3 region: CASPKSVSNTGELFF. CDR3 nucleotides: TGTGCCAGCCCCAAGTCGGTGTCGAACACCGGGGAGCTGTTTTTT.

The rearrangement joins TRBV11-2 to TRBJ1-3; no clear D gene. CDR3 length: 13 residues. V was trimmed by 5 bases and J by 7 bases, leaving 12 bases between them. The germline V gene has CDR1 SGHAT and CDR2 FQNNGV. CDR3 DNA sequence: TGTGCCAGCAGCACCCGACACCAGAACACCATATATTTT. Encoded protein: CASSTRHQNTIYF.

This clonotype occurred a few times. CDR3 in amino acids: CSARRLFGAEKLFF. The CDR3 DNA follows: TGCAGTGCTCGCCGGCTCTTCGGGGCAGAAAAACTGTTTTTT. This chain uses TRBV20-1 with TRBJ1-4; D may be TRBD1 (5 bases). The CDR3 runs 14 residues. In germline, CDR1 is DFQATT, CDR2 SNEGSKA (reference sequence). Deletions cut 5 bases from V and 8 bases from J, with 18 bases between.

The CDR3 nucleotides read TGTGCCAGCTCAAGGAGGCTAGCGGGAGTCTACAATGAGCAGTTCTTC. Translating gives CASSRRLAGVYNEQFF. The chain combines TRBV2 with TRBJ2-1; 10 bases map to TRBD2. This CDR3 region has 16 residues. CDR1 and CDR2 from the germline V gene are SNHLY and FYNNEI. V shed 8 bases and J 3 bases; nucleotides not matched to a gene: 10.

The genes are TRBV24-1 and TRBJ1-1; D perhaps matches TRBD1 (5 bases). CDR1 KGHDR and CDR2 SFDVKD come from the germline V gene. The CDR3 loop spans 14 amino acids. Trimming shortened V by 6 bases and J by 1 base, and 11 bases separated the two germline ends. The CDR3 coding sequence is TGTGCCACCAGTCAGGGTTACGGGAACACTGAAGCTTTCTTT. It translates to CATSQGYGNTEAFF.

In its sample, this clonotype was seen a few times. The V and J genes are TRBV6-1 and TRBJ2-3; 7 bases match TRBD1. Trimming took 7 bases from V and 3 from J; bases not matched to a gene: 7. This CDR3 comprises 14 residues. In germline, CDR1 is MNHNS, CDR2 SASEGT. CDR3 nucleotides: TGTGCCAGCATCCTCAGGGGGAGAACAGATACGCAGTATTTT. Translating gives CASILRGRTDTQYF.

This clonotype was seen repeatedly, ten times or more. This chain joins TRBV20-1 and TRBJ1-3, with a tentative D call TRBD1 (6 bases). The CDR3 loop spans 14 amino acids. CDR1 is DFQATT, CDR2 SNEGSKA, per germline (reference sequence). Between the trimmed V and J ends, which lost 6 bases and 0 bases, there was a span of 12 bases. The CDR3 region is CSALSRGSGNTIYF. The CDR3 coding sequence is TGCAGTGCACTAAGCAGGGGCTCTGGAAACACCATATATTTT.

The V call is TRBV7-6, the J call TRBJ2-1; 9 nucleotides match TRBD2. The CDR3 consists of 17 residues. V trimming: 3 bases; J trimming: 0 bases; junction bases outside the gene matches: 6. Germline V CDR1 and CDR2: SGHVS, FNYEAQ. Written as DNA, the CDR3 is TGTGCCAGCAGCTTCCTCAGCGGGAGGTTCTCCTACAATGAGCAGTTCTTC. Translated, it gives CASSFLSGRFSYNEQFF.

The V and J genes are TRBV5-1 and TRBJ1-4; TRBD1 matches at 7 bases. The V gene's germline CDR1 is SGHRS and CDR2 YFSETQ. Germline trimming cut 4 bases from V and 7 bases from J; bases unmatched to any gene: 7. The CDR3 totals 14 residues. DNA of the CDR3: TGCGCCAGCAGCCAGACAGGGTTGGGTGAAAAACTGTTTTTT. The encoded protein is CASSQTGLGEKLFF. The whole variable domain, remainder taken from reference TRBV5-1 and TRBJ1-4, is KAGVTQTPRYLIKTRGQQVTLSCSPISGHRSVSWYQQTPGQGLQFLFEYFSETQRNKGNFPGRFSGRQFSNSRSEMNVSTLELGDSALYLCASSQTGLGEKLFFGSGTQLSVL.

This clonotype came up a few times. The CDR3 DNA is TGCGCCAGCAGCTTGGATGACAGCTTCTACGAGCAGTACGTC. It translates to CASSLDDSFYEQYV. This rearrangement joins TRBV5-1 to TRBJ2-7, with TRBD1 as a possible D gene (5 bases). The CDR3 length is 14 residues. Trimming cost V 0 bases and J 3 bases, with 10 bases left between them. Germline V lookup: CDR1 SGHRS, CDR2 YFSETQ.

This chain connects TRBV19 to TRBJ2-3; TRBD1 matches 9 bases. The CDR3 length is 15 residues. The V segment lost 3 bases and the J segment 3 bases; nucleotides outside the gene matches: 4. The germline V gene encodes CDR1 LNHDA and CDR2 SQIVND (reference sequence). CDR3 bases: TGTGCCAGTAGTATCGGGGACAGGGCTACAGATACGCAGTATTTT. Its protein is CASSIGDRATDTQYF.

The J gene is TRBJ2-1, the V gene TRBV2, with 12 bases that match TRBD1. Trimming at V came to 3 bases and at J to 13 bases, leaving 4 bases not matched to a gene. Looked up from germline, CDR1 is SNHLY and CDR2 is FYNNEI. This CDR3 is 13 amino acids long. CDR3 sequence: CASSDWGQGAQFF. In DNA, the CDR3 is TGTGCCAGCAGTGATTGGGGACAGGGGGCTCAGTTCTTC.

The chain carries TRBV24-1 and TRBJ2-3, with TRBD2 matching over 10 bases. The CDR3 has 17 residues. Germline V CDR1 and CDR2: KGHDR, SFDVKD. Trimming took 3 bases from V and 4 from J; bases not matched to a gene: 9. The CDR3 sequence is CATSDPGPTSGPDTQYF. The CDR3 bases are TGTGCCACCAGTGATCCCGGACCGACTAGCGGGCCAGATACGCAGTATTTT.

This chain's CDR3 is CAISRTGTGGTDTQYF. In nucleotides, the CDR3 is TGTGCCATCAGTAGAACCGGGACAGGGGGGACAGATACGCAGTATTTT. The rearrangement uses TRBV10-3 and TRBJ2-3; 11 bases match TRBD1. This CDR3 region has 16 residues. Trimming cost V 5 bases and J 3 bases; bases outside gene matches: 7. Per the germline V gene, CDR1 is ENHRY and CDR2 is SYGVKD.

The chain joins TRBV6-5 to TRBJ2-5; 7 nucleotides line up with TRBD1. Germline CDR1 MNHEY, CDR2 SVGAGI. Trimming cost V 11 bases and J 4 bases; bases outside gene matches: 4. The length of the CDR3 is 11 residues. DNA for the CDR3: TGTGCCTCAAGGGGGCGAGAGACCCAGTACTTC. Its translation is CASRGRETQYF.

This CDR3 is CATSETDRHGYTF. The CDR3 bases are TGTGCCACCAGTGAAACCGACAGACATGGCTACACCTTC. The gene calls are TRBV24-1 and TRBJ1-2, with D possibly matching TRBD1 (5 bases). Trimming removed 4 bases from V and 6 bases from J, with 11 bases in between. This CDR3 has 13 amino acids. CDR1 is KGHDR, CDR2 SFDVKD, per germline.

This clonotype came up many times. The chain is built from TRBV20-1 and TRBJ2-3; a weak D match, TRBD2 (6 bases). V lost 6 bases and J lost 5, with 9 bases in between. Per the germline V gene, CDR1 is DFQATT and CDR2 is SNEGSKA (reference sequence). This CDR3 contains 11 residues. CDR3: CSARLGDTQYF. For the CDR3, the DNA is TGCAGTGCCCGACTAGGAGATACGCAGTATTTT.

This clonotype has more than one count but fewer than ten. The CDR3 DNA reads as TGTGCCAGCAAGGCTAGCGGGCGTGGGGCCCGATACGAGCAGTACGTC. It translates to CASKASGRGARYEQYV. This chain uses TRBV2 with TRBJ2-7; 8 nucleotides agree with TRBD2. The V segment lost 7 bases and the J segment 4 bases; nucleotides outside the gene matches: 15. This CDR3 contains 16 residues. In germline, CDR1 is SNHLY, CDR2 FYNNEI.

The V and J genes are TRBV7-2 and TRBJ2-6; tentative D call: TRBD1 (6 bases). Trimming stripped 0 bases from V and 0 bases from J, with 12 bases between. Germline CDR1 SGHTA, CDR2 FQGNSA. The CDR3 is 18 residues long. CDR3 in amino acids: CASSLAGQFSSGANVLTF. The CDR3 bases are TGTGCCAGCAGCTTAGCCGGACAGTTCAGCTCTGGGGCCAACGTCCTGACTTTC. Full variable domain (remainder filled in from reference TRBV7-2 and TRBJ2-6): GAGVSQSPSNKVTEKGKDVELRCDPISGHTALYWYRQSLGQGLEFLIYFQGNSAPDKSGLPSDRFSAERTGGSVSTLTIQRTQQEDSAVYLCASSLAGQFSSGANVLTFGAGSRLTVL.

The sample holds a few counts of this clonotype. The chain couples TRBV5-1 to TRBJ1-3; D call uncertain. The V end lost 4 bases, the J end lost 0 bases, and 11 bases lay between the germline ends. This CDR3 is 15 amino acids long. Germline V gene sequence: CDR1 SGHRS, CDR2 YFSETQ. The DNA of the CDR3 is TGCGCCAGCAGCATGGACGGAAACTCTGGAAACACCATATATTTT. Protein product: CASSMDGNSGNTIYF.

A few counts support this clonotype. The chain uses TRBV29-1 and TRBJ2-5; 13 nucleotides line up with TRBD2. CDR1 is SQVTM, CDR2 ANQGSEA, per germline. The CDR3 is made up of 17 amino acids. V trimming: 1 base; J trimming: 1 base; junction bases outside the gene matches: 6. CDR3 nucleotides: TGCAGCGTTGAAGGGACTAGCGGGAGCAAGTCCCAAGAGACCCAGTACTTC. Amino acid sequence: CSVEGTSGSKSQETQYF.

This chain uses TRBV5-1 with TRBJ2-1; D gene unclear. The V and J ends lost 5 bases and 10 bases respectively, with 10 bases between them. The CDR3 sequence is 11 residues long. CDR1 is SGHRS and CDR2 is YFSETQ in the germline V gene. The CDR3 DNA is TGCGCCAGCAGTTGGACCACCGAGCAGTTCTTC. Translated: CASSWTTEQFF.

Many counts were recorded for this clonotype. V and J are TRBV7-2 and TRBJ1-2; D gene unclear. V shed 1 base and J shed 0 bases, with 9 bases lying between them. Germline lookup yields CDR1 SGHTA and CDR2 FQGNSA. This CDR3 contains 15 residues. This CDR3 is CASSLVAQTNYGYTF. Written as DNA, the CDR3 is TGTGCCAGCAGCTTAGTCGCGCAAACTAACTATGGCTACACCTTC.

In its sample, this clonotype was seen a few times. V and J are TRBV7-2 and TRBJ1-2; 9 bases agree with TRBD1. CDR1 is SGHTA and CDR2 is FQGNSA in the germline V gene. After removal of 7 bases from V and 7 bases from J, the junction contained 10 bases not matched to a gene. CDR3 length: 14 amino acids. This CDR3 is CASKVDRGVRGYTF. The DNA for the CDR3 is TGTGCCAGCAAGGTTGACAGGGGGGTTCGTGGCTACACCTTC.

In its sample, this clonotype was seen a few times. The chain recombines TRBV30 with TRBJ1-1; D gene unclear. V dropped 2 bases and J dropped 3 bases, with 7 bases sitting between them. Germline V gene data show CDR1 as GTSNPN and CDR2 as SVGIG (reference sequence). The CDR3 totals 12 residues. CDR3 residues: CAWSPPDTEAFF. In DNA, the CDR3 is TGTGCCTGGAGTCCCCCGGACACTGAAGCTTTCTTT. The full variable domain, completed using reference TRBV30 and TRBJ1-1, is SQTIHQWPATLVQPVGSPLSLECTVEGTSNPNLYWYRQAAGRGLQLLFYSVGIGQISSEVPQNLSASRPQDRQFILSSKKLLLSDSGFYLCAWSPPDTEAFFGQGTRLTVV.

The genes are TRBV3-1 and TRBJ2-2; D gene unclear. V lost 3 bases, J lost 1 base, and 9 bases lay in between. The CDR3 sequence is 15 residues long. The germline CDR1 and CDR2 sequences are LGHDT and YNNKEL (reference sequence). CDR3 sequence reads: CASSQRVRNTGELFF. The CDR3 DNA reads as TGTGCCAGCAGCCAGCGCGTGCGGAACACCGGGGAGCTGTTTTTT. The whole variable domain, remainder taken from reference TRBV3-1 and TRBJ2-2, is DTAVSQTPKYLVTQMGNDKSIKCEQNLGHDTMYWYKQDSKKFLKIMFSYNNKELIINETVPNRFSPKSPDKAHLNLHINSLELGDSAVYFCASSQRVRNTGELFFGEGSRLTVL.

The gene calls are TRBV5-1 and TRBJ2-3, with TRBD2 matching over 7 bases. The J segment lost 4 bases and the V segment lost 3 bases, leaving 11 bases of the junction unmatched. Germline lookup yields CDR1 SGHRS and CDR2 YFSETQ. The length of the CDR3 is 16 residues. Written as DNA, the CDR3 is TGCGCCAGCAGCTCTACACCGGGGACTAACCCAGATACGCAGTATTTT. Protein product: CASSSTPGTNPDTQYF.